The 10 T cell receptor beta chains reported below all come from one sample, sequenced in a study of blood T cell repertoires in COVID-19. Data came from immunoSEQ multiplex PCR; TCRdb stores just in-frame clones and leaves some out. The sample gives around 400,000 clones, 87% of which show up once; about 2.3% is in the top ten. Material: peripheral blood. The source of these receptors is a woman in her sixties with COVID-19, enrolled during active disease.

J is TRBJ1-5 and V is TRBV19; D is unresolved. From germline, CDR1 is LNHDA and CDR2 SQIVND (reference sequence). The length of the CDR3 is 15 residues. V shed 5 bases and J shed 2 bases, with 13 bases lying between them. The CDR3 DNA is TGTGCCAGTAGTTTCGGCCGGGGAGGCAATCAGCCCCAGCATTTT. This gives the protein CASSFGRGGNQPQHF.

The gene calls are TRBV5-1 and TRBJ2-2; possibly TRBD1 for D (5 bases). Germline values: CDR1 SGHRS, CDR2 YFSETQ. Trimming removed 4 bases at V and 2 bases at J, with 15 bases between. CDR3 length: 16 amino acids. This CDR3 is CASSQTVIPNTGELFF. The CDR3 DNA follows: TGCGCCAGCAGCCAGACAGTTATTCCCAACACCGGGGAGCTGTTTTTT. Full variable domain (rest looked up from reference TRBV5-1 and TRBJ2-2): KAGVTQTPRYLIKTRGQQVTLSCSPISGHRSVSWYQQTPGQGLQFLFEYFSETQRNKGNFPGRFSGRQFSNSRSEMNVSTLELGDSALYLCASSQTVIPNTGELFFGEGSRLTVL.

The chain is built from TRBV7-9 and TRBJ2-1; no clear D gene. This CDR3 region has 12 residues. Trimming removed 1 base from V and 5 bases from J, with 3 bases in between. Looked up from germline, CDR1 is SEHNR and CDR2 is FQNEAQ (reference sequence). CDR3 sequence: CASSLGDNEQFF. CDR3 DNA: TGTGCCAGCAGCTTAGGAGACAATGAGCAGTTCTTC.

V is TRBV5-1 and J is TRBJ2-5; 7 nucleotides line up with TRBD2. Germline lookup yields CDR1 SGHRS and CDR2 YFSETQ. CDR3 length equals 13 residues. With 7 bases clipped from V and 5 bases from J, the junction kept 8 bases outside the gene matches. CDR3 residues: CASGRGGSETQYF. As DNA, the CDR3 is TGCGCCAGCGGGCGGGGAGGGAGTGAGACCCAGTACTTC.

This chain connects TRBV7-9 to TRBJ1-4; D uncertain. The CDR3 covers 13 residues. The germline V gene has CDR1 SEHNR and CDR2 FQNEAQ (reference sequence). Deletions cut 8 bases from V and 2 bases from J, with 9 bases between. Here the CDR3 reads CASSGDTNEKLFF. In DNA form, the CDR3 reads TGTGCCAGCTCCGGGGATACTAATGAAAAACTGTTTTTT.

The rearrangement uses TRBV5-6 and TRBJ1-1, with 8 bases that match TRBD1. CDR3 length: 16 residues. The junction had 10 bases not matched to a gene; V was cut back by 3 bases and J by 3 bases. The V gene's germline CDR1 is SGHDT and CDR2 YYEEEE. The CDR3 region is CASSSPRTGKYTEAFF. The DNA for the CDR3 is TGTGCCAGCAGCTCCCCTCGGACAGGGAAATACACTGAAGCTTTCTTT.

This clone came up a few times. This chain uses TRBV29-1 with TRBJ2-3; TRBD2 matches 12 bases. In germline, CDR1 is SQVTM, CDR2 ANQGSEA. The V and J ends lost 6 bases and 2 bases, in that order; junction bases with no gene match: 3. CDR3 length: 14 residues. The CDR3 DNA sequence: TGCAGCGTGGCTAGCGGGGGGGCCACAGATACGCAGTATTTT. The encoded protein is CSVASGGATDTQYF.

V is TRBV16 and J is TRBJ2-3, with 7 positions matching TRBD2. The CDR3 runs 16 residues. Unmatched junction bases numbered 8, after V lost 1 base and J lost 4 bases. The germline gives CDR1 KGHSY, CDR2 FQNENV. The CDR3 region has the DNA TGTGCCAGCAGCCAATGGGGGACTATCGTTCCAGATACGCAGTATTTT. It codes for CASSQWGTIVPDTQYF.

The chain has TRBV5-5 and TRBJ1-1; maybe TRBD1 (6 bases). V was trimmed by 8 bases and J by 1 base, leaving 9 bases between them. The germline CDR1 and CDR2 sequences are SGHKS and YYEKEE (reference sequence). The CDR3 consists of 12 residues. For the CDR3, the DNA is TGTGCCAGTGGGGACACGAACACTGAAGCTTTCTTT. Amino acids: CASGDTNTEAFF.

A few counts support this clone. The gene calls are TRBV6-1 and TRBJ2-1, with D perhaps matching TRBD2 (6 bases). The CDR3 is 13 amino acids. CDR1 and CDR2 from the germline V gene are MNHNS and SASEGT. V lost 3 bases, J lost 7 bases, and 10 bases lay in between. DNA for the CDR3: TGTGCCAGCAGTGAGCGGGATGGGAATGAGCAGTTCTTC. It codes for CASSERDGNEQFF.